These 25 T cell receptor beta chains were sequenced from one sample in a study of shared clonotypes between healthy human individuals. Using immunoSEQ multiplex PCR, the repertoire was profiled, and TCRdb retains in-frame clones only, with some absent. Of around 1.5 million clones in the sample, 95% to 99% were seen once. Sequenced sample: naive CD4+ T cells sorted from blood. Stated subset: CD45RA+ positively selected. The receptors shown here come from a man aged 25-40 years in good health.

This chain links TRBV7-9 with TRBJ2-6, with D uncertain. V was clipped by 6 bases and J by 0 bases, with 6 bases between them. The CDR3 covers 14 residues. Germline V gene lookup returns CDR1 SEHNR and CDR2 FQNEAQ (reference sequence). The CDR3 region is CASRTDSGANVLTF. As DNA, the CDR3 is TGTGCCAGCAGAACCGACTCTGGGGCCAACGTCCTGACTTTC.

This rearrangement joins TRBV9 to TRBJ2-1; D remains unclear. The CDR3 is 13 residues long. Germline V gene data show CDR1 as SGDLS and CDR2 as YYNGEE. The V and J ends lost 2 bases and 6 bases respectively, with 9 bases between them. The CDR3 loop is CASSVGHLNEQFF. DNA for the CDR3: TGTGCCAGCAGCGTCGGCCACCTCAATGAGCAGTTCTTC.

The rearrangement links TRBV5-6 to TRBJ2-1; D gene uncertain. The CDR3 spans 13 residues. Germline V gives CDR1 SGHDT, CDR2 YYEEEE. Deletions cut 5 bases from V and 4 bases from J, with 10 bases between. The DNA of the CDR3 is TGTGCCAGCAGTCCGGACGTATACAATGAGCAGTTCTTC. Translation: CASSPDVYNEQFF.

The V gene is TRBV18, the J gene TRBJ2-3; the D gene is possibly TRBD1 (6 bases). CDR3 length: 15 amino acids. The V end was cut by 5 bases, the J end by 2 bases, with 14 bases between. Germline CDR1 reads KGHSH; CDR2 reads LQKENI. The CDR3 nucleotides are TGTGCCAGCTCAGCTGATCCAGGGGTCACAGATACGCAGTATTTT. Translated, it gives CASSADPGVTDTQYF.

CDR3 sequence: CASSVRDDYGYTF. The CDR3 coding sequence is TGTGCCAGCAGCGTGAGGGATGATTATGGCTACACCTTC. This chain uses TRBV9 with TRBJ1-2; no clear D. Germline V gives CDR1 SGDLS, CDR2 YYNGEE. V lost 2 bases to trimming and J lost 5 bases, with 10 bases between them. The CDR3 is made up of 13 amino acids. The full variable domain, in which reference TRBV9 and TRBJ1-2 provide the parts outside the CDR3, is DSGVTQTPKHLITATGQRVTLRCSPRSGDLSVYWYQQSLDQGLQFLIQYYNGEERAKGNILERFSAQQFPDLHSELNLSSLELGDSALYFCASSVRDDYGYTFGSGTRLTVV.

This rearrangement joins TRBV27 to TRBJ2-2, with D maybe TRBD2 (6 bases). Trimming cost V 5 bases and J 1 base, with 11 bases left between them. The CDR3 contains 15 residues. From germline, CDR1 is MNHEY and CDR2 SMNVEV (reference sequence). The CDR3: CASSPTSLNTGELFF. As DNA, the CDR3 is TGTGCCAGCAGTCCAACTAGCTTGAACACCGGGGAGCTGTTTTTT.

This chain connects TRBV10-2 to TRBJ1-5; 7 positions agree with TRBD1. CDR1 and CDR2 (germline): WSHSY, SAAADI. V shed 5 bases and J 0 bases; nucleotides not matched to a gene: 13. The CDR3 has 18 amino acids. CDR3 sequence (DNA): TGCGCCAGCAGTCAGAGACAGGGCGCGCCATATAGCAATCAGCCCCAGCATTTT. Amino acids: CASSQRQGAPYSNQPQHF.

V gene TRBV6-6 combines with J gene TRBJ1-1; the D gene is possibly TRBD1 (5 bases). CDR1 is MNHNY and CDR2 is SVGAGI in the germline V gene (reference sequence). The CDR3 contains 16 residues. Trimming took 3 bases from V and 0 from J, leaving 14 bases between them. CDR3 in DNA: TGTGCCAGCAGTTATTGGCAGGGTGGCATGAACACTGAAGCTTTCTTT. Translation: CASSYWQGGMNTEAFF.

The chain recombines TRBV9 with TRBJ2-7; tentatively, D is TRBD2 (6 bases). This CDR3 has 16 residues. The germline V and J ends were trimmed by 4 bases and 0 bases, with 17 bases remaining between them. The germline gives CDR1 SGDLS, CDR2 YYNGEE. CDR3 amino acids: CASSLTSGTYSYEQYF. As DNA, the CDR3 is TGTGCCAGCAGCCTCACCTCCGGGACTTACTCCTACGAGCAGTACTTC.

This chain uses TRBV18 with TRBJ2-2; 8 positions match TRBD1. Trimming took 8 bases from V and 1 from J; bases not matched to a gene: 15. The CDR3 length is 18 residues. Germline assignment: CDR1 KGHSH and CDR2 LQKENI. The CDR3 nucleotides are TGTGCCAGCACAGTCATTGCGGCAGGGGGCGAGAACACCGGGGAGCTGTTTTTT. It translates to CASTVIAAGGENTGELFF. Supplemented by reference TRBV18 and TRBJ2-2, the full variable domain reads NAGVMQNPRHLVRRRGQEARLRCSPMKGHSHVYWYRQLPEEGLKFMVYLQKENIIDESGMPKERFSAEFPKEGPSILRIQQVVRGDSAAYFCASTVIAAGGENTGELFFGEGSRLTVL.

This clone was detected once. CDR3 protein: CASSPLPSGGYEQYF. As DNA, the CDR3 is TGTGCCAGCTCACCACTCCCTAGCGGGGGGTACGAGCAGTACTTC. The chain recombines TRBV18 with TRBJ2-7, with TRBD2 identical over 11 bases. This CDR3 spans 15 amino acids. Germline V gene data show CDR1 as KGHSH and CDR2 as LQKENI. The V gene end was trimmed by 1 base and the J gene end by 4 bases; junction bases not matched to a gene: 3.

This clone showed up just once. The V gene is TRBV5-1, the J gene TRBJ2-1, with TRBD2 matching over 8 bases. V lost 4 bases, J lost 6 bases, and 6 bases stayed unmatched. Germline V gives CDR1 SGHRS, CDR2 YFSETQ. This CDR3 spans 14 amino acids. The CDR3 DNA is TGCGCCAGCAGCCCCGGGACTAGTACCAATGAGCAGTTCTTC. Its translation: CASSPGTSTNEQFF.

V and J are TRBV6-1 and TRBJ2-7; D may match TRBD1 or TRBD2 (5 bases each). The CDR3 totals 14 residues. Germline CDR1 and CDR2: MNHNS and SASEGT. The germline V and J ends were trimmed by 8 bases and 3 bases, with 17 bases remaining between them. The CDR3 is CASGIRDALYEQYF. CDR3 in DNA: TGTGCCAGCGGCATCCGGGACGCTCTCTACGAGCAGTACTTC.

This clone was detected once. The V gene is TRBV11-2, the J gene TRBJ2-7, with 8 bases that match TRBD2. Germline CDR1 reads SGHAT; CDR2 reads FQNNGV. V shed 0 bases and J 2 bases; nucleotides not matched to a gene: 6. The CDR3 consists of 16 residues. The DNA for the CDR3 is TGTGCCAGCAGCTTAGATACGGGAGGGACACCCTACGAGCAGTACTTC. Its translation: CASSLDTGGTPYEQYF.

The V gene is TRBV7-3, the J gene TRBJ2-7; a weak D match, TRBD1 (7 bases). This CDR3 comprises 15 residues. V was trimmed by 2 bases and J by 7 bases, leaving 18 bases between them. Germline V lookup: CDR1 SGHTA, CDR2 FQGTGA. The chain's CDR3 is CASSLVSGSGGEQYF. The CDR3 DNA sequence: TGTGCCAGCAGCTTAGTGTCCGGCTCAGGGGGGGAGCAGTACTTC.

The chain links TRBV10-3 to TRBJ2-5; D not certain. The CDR3 spans 15 residues. Trimming pared 4 bases from V and 5 bases from J, leaving 17 bases between. Germline V CDR1 and CDR2: ENHRY, SYGVKD. The CDR3: CAISALPTRAETQYF. The CDR3 nucleotides are TGTGCCATCAGTGCTCTGCCTACCCGGGCGGAGACCCAGTACTTC.

The J gene is TRBJ2-1, the V gene TRBV27, with 11 bases fitting TRBD2. CDR3 length: 16 residues. Germline V gene data show CDR1 as MNHEY and CDR2 as SMNVEV (reference sequence). Trimming cost V 6 bases and J 0 bases; bases outside gene matches: 4. The CDR3 DNA reads as TGTGCCAGCAGCTCACTAGCGGGGGACTCCTACAATGAGCAGTTCTTC. Protein: CASSSLAGDSYNEQFF.

The chain has TRBV5-1 and TRBJ2-1, with 14 bases matching TRBD2. Germline lookup yields CDR1 SGHRS and CDR2 YFSETQ. V dropped 3 bases and J dropped 8; count of bases not matched to a gene: 7. There are 16 residues in the CDR3. The CDR3 region has the DNA TGCGCCAGCAGCTGGACCGGGACTAGCGGGAGTGATGAGCAGTTCTTC. Its protein is CASSWTGTSGSDEQFF.

The gene calls are TRBV5-3 and TRBJ2-6; TRBD1 aligns across 7 bases. TRBV5-3 is an ORF; its function is uncertain. With 3 bases clipped from V and 0 bases from J, the junction kept 6 bases outside the gene matches. The CDR3 length is 17 residues. CDR3 in amino acids: CARSSRDSVSGANVLTF. The CDR3 DNA follows: TGTGCCAGAAGCTCCCGGGACAGCGTCTCTGGGGCCAACGTCCTGACTTTC.

The V gene is TRBV6-5, the J gene TRBJ2-1; TRBD1 might be the D (6 bases). Germline V gene sequence: CDR1 MNHEY, CDR2 SVGAGI. The V and J ends lost 9 bases and 2 bases respectively, with 11 bases between them. The CDR3 extends over 13 amino acids. The CDR3 sequence is CASRQVPYNEQFF. The DNA for the CDR3 is TGTGCCAGTAGACAGGTCCCCTACAATGAGCAGTTCTTC.

In the case of this clone: The sample holds other DNA sequences that translate to the same CDR3. This rearrangement joins TRBV6-5 to TRBJ2-3; D gene ambiguous. The CDR3 extends over 11 amino acids. Between the trimmed V and J ends, which lost 8 bases and 3 bases, there was a span of 6 bases. Germline CDR1 is MNHEY and CDR2 is SVGAGI. CDR3 amino acids: CASGITDTQYF. CDR3 DNA sequence: TGTGCCAGCGGTATTACAGATACGCAGTATTTT.

This chain joins TRBV4-1 and TRBJ2-1; 7 bases fit TRBD2. After removal of 0 bases from V and 3 bases from J, the junction contained 2 bases not matched to a gene. The CDR3 length is 15 residues. The germline V gene has CDR1 MGHRA and CDR2 YSYEKL. CDR3 in DNA: TGCGCCAGCAGCCAAGAAGGGACTATCTACAATGAGCAGTTCTTC. Translation: CASSQEGTIYNEQFF.

The CDR3 region is CASSQDWASGYQQYF. The CDR3 nucleotides read TGCGCCAGCAGCCAAGATTGGGCTAGCGGGTACCAGCAGTACTTC. The chain links TRBV4-3 to TRBJ2-7; 8 positions agree with TRBD2. V was clipped by 0 bases and J by 8 bases; unmatched bases: 9. CDR1 LGHNA and CDR2 YSLEER come from the germline V gene. The CDR3 extends over 15 amino acids.

V gene TRBV29-1 combines with J gene TRBJ2-7; D unclear. Per germline, CDR1 SQVTM and CDR2 ANQGSEA. This CDR3 spans 11 amino acids. The V gene lost 6 bases and the J gene lost 6 bases, with 12 bases spanning the gap. CDR3 coding DNA: TGCAGCGTCACCGAACTGCGCGAGCAGTACTTC. It specifies CSVTELREQYF.

The genes are TRBV12-5 and TRBJ1-2; possibly TRBD1 for D (6 bases). Germline V gives CDR1 LGHNT, CDR2 FRNRAP. The CDR3 totals 15 residues. Trimming removed 6 bases at V and 2 bases at J, with 16 bases between. The CDR3 DNA reads TGTGCTAGTGGAACCGGACAGAGATCGAACTATGGCTACACCTTC. Protein sequence: CASGTGQRSNYGYTF.